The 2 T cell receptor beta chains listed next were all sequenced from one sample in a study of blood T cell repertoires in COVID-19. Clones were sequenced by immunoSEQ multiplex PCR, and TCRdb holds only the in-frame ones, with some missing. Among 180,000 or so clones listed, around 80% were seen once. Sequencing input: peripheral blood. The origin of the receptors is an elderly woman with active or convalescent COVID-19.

CDR3 in DNA: TGTGCCAGCAGTTCTGACAGGGGAATAGGTGGCTACACCTTC. Translation gives CASSSDRGIGGYTF. The rearrangement uses TRBV6-5 and TRBJ1-2; TRBD1 aligns across 8 bases. The V and J ends lost 4 bases and 7 bases, in that order; junction bases with no gene match: 8. Germline CDR1 MNHEY, CDR2 SVGAGI. This CDR3 comprises 14 residues.

CDR3 residues: CASSLGGGISGTQYF. CDR3 DNA: TGTGCCAGCAGCTTAGGTGGGGGCATTTCGGGGACCCAGTACTTC. The rearrangement links TRBV7-8 to TRBJ2-5, with D possibly TRBD1 on 6 matching bases. The V and J ends lost 1 base and 7 bases respectively, with 16 bases between them. This CDR3 comprises 15 residues. Germline values: CDR1 SGHVS, CDR2 FQNEAQ.